The clone carrying this TCR beta chain was observed a few times. Antigen unknown. In germline, CDR1 is KGHDR, CDR2 SFDVKD. V was clipped by 4 bases and J by 3 bases, with 14 bases between them. This CDR3 is built from 15 residues. These data come from a study of glioma-infiltrating T cells. The iRepertoire nested amplicon-rescue multiplex PCR amplified TCR alpha and beta CDR3s from RNA. Tissue mRNA or PBMC total RNA, 100-400 ng, went into one-step reverse transcription and amplification. TCRdb re-called the multiplex PCR reads with MiXCR, one entry per CDR3 protein. This repertoire shows some 99,000 distinct CDR3 sequences, under 30% found once; its top ten account for around a third. Points from the study as a whole: Only very few CDR3 sequences appeared in both tissue and blood. Tissue-blood divergence was below expectation in non-neoplastic patients, above in gliomas.

Sequenced sample: glioma tissue, nonneoplastic brain tissue, or PBMCs (not recorded which). The rearrangement uses TRBV24-1 and TRBJ2-5; TRBD2 is a possible D gene (6 bases). The source is a human donor with low-grade glioma or glioblastoma, undergoing nonglioma brain surgery, or in good health (not recorded which). The CDR3 reads CATSELGGREETQYF. The CDR3, as DNA: TGTGCCACCAGTGAGCTCGGGGGTAGAGAAGAGACCCAGTACTTC.